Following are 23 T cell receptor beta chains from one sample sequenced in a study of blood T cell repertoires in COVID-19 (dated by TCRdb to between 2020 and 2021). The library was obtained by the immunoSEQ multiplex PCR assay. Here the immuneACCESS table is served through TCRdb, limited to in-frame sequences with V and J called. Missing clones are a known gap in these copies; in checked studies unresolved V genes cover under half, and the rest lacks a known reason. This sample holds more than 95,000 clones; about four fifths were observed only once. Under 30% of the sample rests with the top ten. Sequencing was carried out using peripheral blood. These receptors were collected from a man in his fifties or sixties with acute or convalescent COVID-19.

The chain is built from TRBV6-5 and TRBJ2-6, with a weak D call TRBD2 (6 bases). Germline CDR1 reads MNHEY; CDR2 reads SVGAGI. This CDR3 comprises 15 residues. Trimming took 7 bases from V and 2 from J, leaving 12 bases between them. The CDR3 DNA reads TGTGCCAGCAAATTCGGGGGAGCTGGGGCCAACGTCCTGACTTTC. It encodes CASKFGGAGANVLTF.

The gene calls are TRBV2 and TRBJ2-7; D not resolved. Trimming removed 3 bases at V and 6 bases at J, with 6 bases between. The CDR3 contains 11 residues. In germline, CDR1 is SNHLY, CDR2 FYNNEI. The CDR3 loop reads CASSEYSEQYV. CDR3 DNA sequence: TGTGCCAGCAGTGAGTATTCCGAGCAGTACGTC.

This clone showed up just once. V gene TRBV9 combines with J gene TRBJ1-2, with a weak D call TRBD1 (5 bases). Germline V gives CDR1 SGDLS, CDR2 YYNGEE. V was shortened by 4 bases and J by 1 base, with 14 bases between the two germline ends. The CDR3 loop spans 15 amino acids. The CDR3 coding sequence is TGTGCCAGCAGCCCGACCGACAGAATTAACTATGGCTACACCTTC. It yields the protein CASSPTDRINYGYTF.

The CDR3 loop is CASSLGQGQETQYF. DNA for the CDR3: TGTGCCAGCAGCTTAGGGCAGGGCCAAGAGACCCAGTACTTC. The genes are TRBV5-5 and TRBJ2-5; D perhaps matches TRBD1 (5 bases). Trimming removed 2 bases from V and 1 base from J, with 9 bases in between. The CDR3 is 14 amino acids. Looked up from germline, CDR1 is SGHKS and CDR2 is YYEKEE (reference sequence).

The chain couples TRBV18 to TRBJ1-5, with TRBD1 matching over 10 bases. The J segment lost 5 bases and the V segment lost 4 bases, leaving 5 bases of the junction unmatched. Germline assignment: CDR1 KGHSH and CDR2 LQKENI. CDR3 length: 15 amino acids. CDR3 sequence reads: CASSQGQGRDQPQHF. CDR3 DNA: TGTGCCAGCTCACAGGGACAGGGGAGGGATCAGCCCCAGCATTTT.

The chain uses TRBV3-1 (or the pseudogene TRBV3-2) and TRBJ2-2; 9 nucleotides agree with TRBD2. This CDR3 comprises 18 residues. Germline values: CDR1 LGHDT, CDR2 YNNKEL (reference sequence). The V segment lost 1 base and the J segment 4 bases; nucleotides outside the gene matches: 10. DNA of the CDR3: TGTGCCAGCAGCCAAGCCTTCATAGCGGGAGACCTCACCGGGGAGCTGTTTTTT. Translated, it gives CASSQAFIAGDLTGELFF.

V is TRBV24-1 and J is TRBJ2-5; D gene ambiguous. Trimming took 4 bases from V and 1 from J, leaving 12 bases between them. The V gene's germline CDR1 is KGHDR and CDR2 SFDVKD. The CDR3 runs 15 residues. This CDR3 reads CATSEAVGLQETQYF. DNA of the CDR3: TGTGCCACCAGTGAGGCCGTGGGCCTCCAAGAGACCCAGTACTTC.

CDR3 nucleotide sequence: TGTGCCAGCAGCTTGGTCCAGTTCAATTCCTACAATGAGCAGTTCTTC. Residues: CASSLVQFNSYNEQFF. The gene calls are TRBV5-6 and TRBJ2-1; D is unclear. CDR1 and CDR2 from the germline V gene are SGHDT and YYEEEE. The V end was cut by 0 bases, the J end by 1 base, with 11 bases between. The CDR3 runs 16 residues.

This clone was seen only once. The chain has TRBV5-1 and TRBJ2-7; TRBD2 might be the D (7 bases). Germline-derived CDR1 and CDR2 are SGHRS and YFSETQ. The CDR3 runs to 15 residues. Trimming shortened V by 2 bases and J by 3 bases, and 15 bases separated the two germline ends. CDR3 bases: TGCGCCAGCAGCTTAGGGGGAGGGCCGAGCTACGAGCAGTACTTC. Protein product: CASSLGGGPSYEQYF.

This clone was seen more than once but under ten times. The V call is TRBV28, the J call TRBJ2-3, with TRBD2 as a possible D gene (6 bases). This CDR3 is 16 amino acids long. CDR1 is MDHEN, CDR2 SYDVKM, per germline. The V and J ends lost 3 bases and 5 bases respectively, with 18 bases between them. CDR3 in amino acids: CASSFLSGGIGDTQYF. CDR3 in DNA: TGTGCCAGCAGTTTTCTTAGCGGTGGAATAGGAGATACGCAGTATTTT.

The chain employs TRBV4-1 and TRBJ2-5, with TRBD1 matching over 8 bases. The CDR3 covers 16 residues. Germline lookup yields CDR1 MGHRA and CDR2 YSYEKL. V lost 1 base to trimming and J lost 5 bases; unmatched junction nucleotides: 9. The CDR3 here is CASSQVGQGAGETQYF. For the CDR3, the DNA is TGCGCCAGCAGCCAAGTTGGGCAGGGGGCTGGGGAGACCCAGTACTTC.

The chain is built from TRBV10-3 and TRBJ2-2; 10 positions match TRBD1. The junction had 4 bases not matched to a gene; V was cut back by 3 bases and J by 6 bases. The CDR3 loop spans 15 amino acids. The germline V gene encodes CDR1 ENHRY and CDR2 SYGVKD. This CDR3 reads CAISDRGQGPGELFF. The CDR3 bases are TGTGCCATCAGTGATCGGGGACAGGGGCCCGGGGAGCTGTTTTTT.

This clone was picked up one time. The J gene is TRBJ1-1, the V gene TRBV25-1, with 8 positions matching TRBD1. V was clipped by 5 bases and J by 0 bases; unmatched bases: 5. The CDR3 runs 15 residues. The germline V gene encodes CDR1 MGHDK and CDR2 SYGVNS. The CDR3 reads CASSPNRGMNTEAFF. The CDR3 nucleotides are TGTGCCAGCAGTCCCAACAGGGGGATGAACACTGAAGCTTTCTTT. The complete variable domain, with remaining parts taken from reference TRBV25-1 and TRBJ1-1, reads EADIYQTPRYLVIGTGKKITLECSQTMGHDKMYWYQQDPGMELHLIHYSYGVNSTEKGDLSSESTVSRIRTEHFPLTLESARPSHTSQYLCASSPNRGMNTEAFFGQGTRLTVV.

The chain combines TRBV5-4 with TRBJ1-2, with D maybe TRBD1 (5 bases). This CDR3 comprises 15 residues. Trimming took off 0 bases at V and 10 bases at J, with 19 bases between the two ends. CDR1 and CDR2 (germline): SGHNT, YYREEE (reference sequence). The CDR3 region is CASSLGGGSKGHYTF. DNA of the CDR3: TGTGCCAGCAGCTTGGGCGGGGGGTCCAAAGGCCACTACACCTTC.

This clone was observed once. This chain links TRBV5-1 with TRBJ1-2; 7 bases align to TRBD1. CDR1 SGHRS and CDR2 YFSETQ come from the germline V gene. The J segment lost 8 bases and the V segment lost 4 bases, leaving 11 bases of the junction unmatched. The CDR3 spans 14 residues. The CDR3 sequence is CASSQEQGLGGYTF. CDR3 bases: TGCGCCAGCAGCCAAGAACAGGGGCTCGGCGGCTACACCTTC.

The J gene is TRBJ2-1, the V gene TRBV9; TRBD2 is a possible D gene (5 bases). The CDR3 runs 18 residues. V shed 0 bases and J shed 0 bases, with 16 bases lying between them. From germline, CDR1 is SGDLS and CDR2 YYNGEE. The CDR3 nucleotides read TGTGCCAGCAGCGTAGATTTCTGGACTCAGAGCTCCTACAATGAGCAGTTCTTC. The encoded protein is CASSVDFWTQSSYNEQFF. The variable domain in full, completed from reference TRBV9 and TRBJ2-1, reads DSGVTQTPKHLITATGQRVTLRCSPRSGDLSVYWYQQSLDQGLQFLIQYYNGEERAKGNILERFSAQQFPDLHSELNLSSLELGDSALYFCASSVDFWTQSSYNEQFFGPGTRLTVL.

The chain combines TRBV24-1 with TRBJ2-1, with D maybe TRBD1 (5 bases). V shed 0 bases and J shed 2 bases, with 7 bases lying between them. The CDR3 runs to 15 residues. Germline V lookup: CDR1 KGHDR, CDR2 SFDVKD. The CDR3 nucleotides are TGTGCCACCAGTGATTTGAGGGGTCCCTACAATGAGCAGTTCTTC. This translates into CATSDLRGPYNEQFF.

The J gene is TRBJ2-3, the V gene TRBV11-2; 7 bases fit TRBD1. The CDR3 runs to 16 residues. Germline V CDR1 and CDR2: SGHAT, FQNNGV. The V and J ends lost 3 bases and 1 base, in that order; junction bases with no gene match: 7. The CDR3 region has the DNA TGTGCCAGCAGCTTGTCCCCAGGGGGAGGCACAGATACGCAGTATTTT. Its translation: CASSLSPGGGTDTQYF. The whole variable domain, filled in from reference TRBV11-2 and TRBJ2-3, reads EAGVAQSPRYKIIEKRQSVAFWCNPISGHATLYWYQQILGQGPKLLIQFQNNGVVDDSQLPKDRFSAERLKGVDSTLKIQPAKLEDSAVYLCASSLSPGGGTDTQYFGPGTRLTVL.

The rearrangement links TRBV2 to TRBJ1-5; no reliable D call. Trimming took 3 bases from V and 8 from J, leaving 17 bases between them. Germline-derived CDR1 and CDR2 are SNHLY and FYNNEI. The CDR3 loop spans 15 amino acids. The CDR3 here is CASSDSGTRGKPQHF. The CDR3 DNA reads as TGTGCCAGCAGTGATAGCGGAACCCGGGGTAAGCCCCAGCATTTT.

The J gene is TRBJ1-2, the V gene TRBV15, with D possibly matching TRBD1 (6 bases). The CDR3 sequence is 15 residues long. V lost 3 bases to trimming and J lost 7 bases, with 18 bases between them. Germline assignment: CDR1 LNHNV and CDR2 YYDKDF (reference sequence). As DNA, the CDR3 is TGTGCCACCAGCAGTAGTAGGACAGCCCCGGTTGGCTACACCTTC. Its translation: CATSSSRTAPVGYTF.

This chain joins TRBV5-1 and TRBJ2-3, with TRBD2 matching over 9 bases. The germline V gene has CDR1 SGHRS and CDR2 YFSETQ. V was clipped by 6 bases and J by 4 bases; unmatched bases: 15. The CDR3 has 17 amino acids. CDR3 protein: CASTTDGALAGPDTQYF. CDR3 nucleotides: TGCGCCAGCACCACAGACGGAGCCCTAGCGGGGCCAGATACGCAGTATTTT.

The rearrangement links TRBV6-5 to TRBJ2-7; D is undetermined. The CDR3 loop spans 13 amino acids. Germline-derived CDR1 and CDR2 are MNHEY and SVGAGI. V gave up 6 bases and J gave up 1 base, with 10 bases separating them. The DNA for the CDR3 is TGTGCCAGCAGGCGCGGAGAATCCTACGAGCAGTACTTC. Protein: CASRRGESYEQYF.

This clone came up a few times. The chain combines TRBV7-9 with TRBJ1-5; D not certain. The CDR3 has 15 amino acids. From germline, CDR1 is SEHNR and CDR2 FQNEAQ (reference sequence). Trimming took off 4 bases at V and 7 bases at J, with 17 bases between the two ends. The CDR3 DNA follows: TGTGCCAGCAGCTCTGGAGCGACGGGTGGACAGCCCCAGCATTTT. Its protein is CASSSGATGGQPQHF.